The rows below give T cell receptor beta chains drawn from one sample of a study of beta chain features in type 1 diabetes. Assay: immunoSEQ multiplex PCR; the TCRdb copy retains only in-frame clones and omits some. This sample yields some 23,000 clones, of which about 63% are seen a single time; 0.95% to 1.3% belongs to the top ten. Sequenced: stem cell memory CD4+ T cells from blood. These receptors came from a middle-aged woman with type 1 diabetes. Both conserved end residues are part of each CDR3. Each record gives: V gene, J gene, D gene, clone size, CDR3 protein, CDR3 DNA. A D gene is named only where the DNA matches it firmly. Clone size, where shown, is once, few, many, or a class for clones that have expanded.

>TRBV7-2|TRBJ1-2|TRBD1|NA
CASSSLDRDSTNYGYTF
TGTGCCAGCAGCTCCTTGGACCGGGACAGCACTAACTATGGCTACACCTTC
>TRBV5-1|TRBJ2-5|NA|NA
CASSLLEEHWETQYF
TGCGCCAGCAGCTTGTTGGAGGAACATTGGGAGACCCAGTACTTC
>TRBV4-3|TRBJ2-1|NA|NA
CASSQEWGPGGARLF
TGCGCCAGCAGCCAAGAATGGGGGCCGGGAGGAGCTAGGCTCTTC
>TRBV15|TRBJ2-1|NA|NA
CATSREGGVGNEQFF
TGTGCCACCAGCAGAGAGGGGGGTGTAGGCAATGAGCAGTTCTTC
>TRBV7-2|TRBJ2-2|NA|NA
CASSFRNLANTGELFF
TGTGCCAGCAGCTTCCGTAATCTCGCGAACACCGGGGAGCTGTTTTTT
>TRBV29-1|TRBJ1-4|TRBD1|few
CSVLQGAGEKLFF
TGCAGCGTACTTCAGGGGGCAGGTGAAAAACTGTTTTTT
>TRBV19|TRBJ2-1|TRBD1|once
CASSPDRGVDEQFF
TGTGCCAGTAGTCCGGACAGGGGCGTAGATGAGCAGTTCTTC
>TRBV23-1|TRBJ2-7|NA|few
CASSQTNQGDRPKREQYF
TGCGCCAGCAGTCAAACCAACCAGGGTGACAGGCCGAAGCGGGAGCAGTACTTC
>TRBV10-3|TRBJ1-2|TRBD1|NA
CAIGDRGGGYTF
TGTGCCATCGGGGACAGGGGAGGTGGCTACACCTTC
>TRBV2|TRBJ1-2|NA|NA
CASSDLGRDYGYTF
TGTGCCAGCAGTGACCTGGGGAGGGACTATGGCTACACCTTC
>TRBV18|TRBJ1-1|NA|once
CASSGGLNTEAFF
TGTGCCAGCTCAGGAGGGTTGAACACTGAAGCTTTCTTT
>TRBV5-4|TRBJ2-1|NA|NA
CASSPQSQGIYSEQFF
TGTGCCAGCAGTCCCCAATCCCAGGGGATCTATTCTGAGCAGTTCTTC
>TRBV11-2|TRBJ2-5|TRBD1|few
CASSWPSGTALETQYF
TGTGCCAGCAGCTGGCCCTCCGGGACAGCCCTCGAGACCCAGTACTTC
>TRBV6-6|TRBJ2-4|NA|NA
CASTYGGETKNIQYF
TGTGCCAGCACCTACGGTGGGGAGACCAAAAACATTCAGTACTTC
>TRBV9|TRBJ2-2|NA|NA
CASSPRTGGAGELFF
TGTGCCAGCAGCCCACGGACAGGCGGGGCCGGGGAGCTGTTTTTT
>TRBV11-2|TRBJ2-1|NA|NA
CASTQGHNEQFF
TGTGCCAGCACCCAGGGCCACAATGAGCAGTTCTTC
>TRBV9|TRBJ2-5|TRBD1|NA
CASSVGTGGEGVQYF
TGTGCCAGCAGCGTAGGAACAGGGGGCGAAGGTGTCCAGTACTTC
>TRBV7-9|TRBJ1-2|TRBD1|NA
CASSIPPGRTGVGGYTF
TGTGCCAGCAGCATCCCTCCCGGGCGGACAGGGGTCGGTGGCTACACCTTC
>TRBV28|TRBJ1-4|NA|NA
CASEKGHSEKLFF
TGTGCCAGTGAGAAGGGGCACTCTGAAAAACTGTTTTTT
>TRBV7-2|TRBJ2-4|TRBD1|NA
CASSARQGVLDIQYF
TGTGCCAGCAGCGCCCGACAGGGGGTGCTTGACATTCAGTACTTC
>TRBV4-3|TRBJ1-4|NA|NA
CASSHGGVEEKLFF
TGCGCCAGCAGCCATGGAGGGGTAGAGGAAAAACTGTTTTTT
>TRBV27|TRBJ2-7|NA|NA
CASSLQGTYEQYF
TGTGCCAGCAGTTTACAGGGGACCTACGAGCAGTACTTC
>TRBV11-2|TRBJ2-7|TRBD2|NA
CASSTDVSGGYYEQYF
TGTGCCAGCAGCACAGACGTTAGCGGGGGTTACTACGAGCAGTACTTC
>TRBV4-1|TRBJ2-6|TRBD1|NA
CASSRPPGQGVSGANVLTF
TGCGCCAGCAGCCGCCCCCCTGGACAGGGGGTATCTGGGGCCAACGTCCTGACTTTC
>TRBV7-3|TRBJ1-2|NA|NA
CASSLQEGNGYTF
TGTGCCAGCAGCTTACAGGAAGGAAATGGCTACACCTTC
>TRBV29-1|TRBJ1-6|TRBD1|NA
CSVKFGTGGSSPLHF
TGCAGCGTTAAATTCGGGACAGGGGGGAGCTCACCCCTCCACTTT
>TRBV7-6|TRBJ2-1|TRBD1|once
CASSLERTGMGNEQFF
TGTGCCAGCAGCTTAGAAAGGACAGGGATGGGCAATGAGCAGTTCTTC
>TRBV28|TRBJ1-5|NA|few
CASGATERTANQPQHF
TGTGCCAGCGGGGCGACAGAGCGCACGGCCAATCAGCCCCAGCATTTT